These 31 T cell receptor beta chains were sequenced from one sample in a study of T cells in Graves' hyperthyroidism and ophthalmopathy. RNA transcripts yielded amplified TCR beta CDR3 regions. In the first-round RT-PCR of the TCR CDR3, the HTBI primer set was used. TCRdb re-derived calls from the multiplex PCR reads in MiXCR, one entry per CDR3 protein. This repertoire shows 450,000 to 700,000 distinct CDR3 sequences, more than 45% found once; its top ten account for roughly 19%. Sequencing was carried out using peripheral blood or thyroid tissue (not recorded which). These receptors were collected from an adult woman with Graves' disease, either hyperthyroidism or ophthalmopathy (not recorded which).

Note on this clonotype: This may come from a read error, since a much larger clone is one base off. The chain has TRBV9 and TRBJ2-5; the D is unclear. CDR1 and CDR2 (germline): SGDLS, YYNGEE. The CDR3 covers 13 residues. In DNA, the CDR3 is TGTGCCGGCAGCGTAGATCCCTCCGAGACCCAGTACTTC. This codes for CAGSVDPSETQYF.

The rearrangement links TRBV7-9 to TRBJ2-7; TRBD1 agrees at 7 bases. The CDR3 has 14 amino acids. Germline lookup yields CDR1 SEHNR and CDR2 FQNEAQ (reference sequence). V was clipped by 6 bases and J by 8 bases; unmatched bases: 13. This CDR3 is CASRPPTGPSKQYF. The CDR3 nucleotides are TGTGCCAGCAGACCACCGACAGGGCCCTCCAAGCAGTACTTC. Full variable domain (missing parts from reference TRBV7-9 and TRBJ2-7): DTGVSQNPRHKITKRGQNVTFRCDPISEHNRLYWYRQTLGQGPEFLTYFQNEAQLEKSRLLSDRFSAERPKGSFSTLEIQRTEQGDSAMYLCASRPPTGPSKQYFGPGTRLTVT.

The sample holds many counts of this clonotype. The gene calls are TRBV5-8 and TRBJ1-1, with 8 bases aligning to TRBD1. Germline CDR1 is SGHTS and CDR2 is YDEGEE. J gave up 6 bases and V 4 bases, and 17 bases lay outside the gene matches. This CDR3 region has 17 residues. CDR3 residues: CASSPGQGWTLPPEAFF. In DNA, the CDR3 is TGTGCCAGCAGCCCCGGACAGGGTTGGACCCTGCCCCCTGAAGCTTTCTTT. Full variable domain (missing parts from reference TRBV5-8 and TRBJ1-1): EAGVTQSPTHLIKTRGQQATLRCSPISGHTSVYWYQQALGLGLQFLLWYDEGEERNRGNFPPRFSGRQFPNYSSELNVNALELEDSALYLCASSPGQGWTLPPEAFFGQGTRLTVV.

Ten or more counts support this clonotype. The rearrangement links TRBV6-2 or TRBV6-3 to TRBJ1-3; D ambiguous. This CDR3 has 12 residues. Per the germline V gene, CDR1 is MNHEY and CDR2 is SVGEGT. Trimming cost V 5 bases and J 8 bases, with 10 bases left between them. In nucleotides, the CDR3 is TGTGCCAGCAGTCGACTTACGGACACCATATATTTT. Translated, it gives CASSRLTDTIYF.

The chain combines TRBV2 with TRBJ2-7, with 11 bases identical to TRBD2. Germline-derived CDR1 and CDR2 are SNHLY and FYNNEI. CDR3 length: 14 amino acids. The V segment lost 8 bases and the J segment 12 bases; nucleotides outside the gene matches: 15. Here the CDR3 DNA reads TGTGCCAGCTCACCAGGCACTAGCGGGAGTATTTTGTACTTC. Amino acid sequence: CASSPGTSGSILYF.

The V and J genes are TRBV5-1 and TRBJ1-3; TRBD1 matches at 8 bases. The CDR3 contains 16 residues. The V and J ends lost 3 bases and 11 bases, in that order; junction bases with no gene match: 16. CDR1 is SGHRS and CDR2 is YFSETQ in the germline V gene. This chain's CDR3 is CASSSRDRGFSVAIYF. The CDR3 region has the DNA TGCGCCAGCAGCTCCCGTGACAGGGGTTTCTCAGTCGCCATATATTTT.

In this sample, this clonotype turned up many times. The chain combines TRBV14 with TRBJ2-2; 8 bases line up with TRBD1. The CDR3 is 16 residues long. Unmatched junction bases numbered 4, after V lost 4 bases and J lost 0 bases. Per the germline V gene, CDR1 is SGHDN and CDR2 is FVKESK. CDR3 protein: CASSLGQGTNTGELFF. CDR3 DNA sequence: TGTGCCAGCAGCCTCGGACAGGGAACGAACACCGGGGAGCTGTTTTTT. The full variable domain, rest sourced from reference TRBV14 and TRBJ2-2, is EAGVTQFPSHSVIEKGQTVTLRCDPISGHDNLYWYRRVMGKEIKFLLHFVKESKQDESGMPNNRFLAERTGGTYSTLKVQPAELEDSGVYFCASSLGQGTNTGELFFGEGSRLTVL.

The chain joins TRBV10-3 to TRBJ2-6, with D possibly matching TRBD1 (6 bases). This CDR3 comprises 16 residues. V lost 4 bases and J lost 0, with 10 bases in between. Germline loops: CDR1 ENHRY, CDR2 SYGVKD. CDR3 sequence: CAISGGHLSGANVLTF. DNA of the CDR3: TGTGCCATCAGTGGGGGACATCTCTCTGGGGCCAACGTCCTGACTTTC.

The CDR3 coding sequence is TGTGCCAGCAGTGACGGGCAGGGGGATTCACCCCTCCACTTT. It specifies CASSDGQGDSPLHF. This chain joins TRBV6-5 and TRBJ1-6; TRBD1 matches at 7 bases. The CDR3 extends over 14 amino acids. V gave up 5 bases and J gave up 8 bases; unmatched junction bases: 6. CDR1 is MNHEY, CDR2 SVGAGI, per germline.

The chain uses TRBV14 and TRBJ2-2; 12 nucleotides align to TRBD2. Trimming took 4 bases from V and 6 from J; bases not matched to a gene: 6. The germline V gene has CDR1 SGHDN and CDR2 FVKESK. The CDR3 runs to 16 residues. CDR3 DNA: TGTGCCAGCAGCCCATTTGGGACTAGCGGGTCCGGGGAGCTGTTTTTT. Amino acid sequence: CASSPFGTSGSGELFF.

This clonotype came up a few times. The CDR3 nucleotides are TGTGCCACCAGTCGGACAGGGGAGGGCTACGAGCAGTACTTC. Amino acid sequence: CATSRTGEGYEQYF. The chain links TRBV15 to TRBJ2-7; 9 nucleotides align to TRBD1. The germline gives CDR1 LNHNV, CDR2 YYDKDF (reference sequence). CDR3 length equals 14 residues. With V trimmed by 6 bases and J by 3 bases, 6 bases remained unmatched.

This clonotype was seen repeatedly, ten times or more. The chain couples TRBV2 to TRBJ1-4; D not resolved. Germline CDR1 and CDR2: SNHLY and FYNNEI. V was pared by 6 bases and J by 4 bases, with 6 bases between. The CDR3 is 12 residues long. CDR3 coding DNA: TGTGCCAGCAGAGAGATTAATGAAAAACTGTTTTTT. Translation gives CASREINEKLFF.

The CDR3 nucleotides read TGTGCCAGCAGTACTCCTCTGAATACGCAGTATTTT. This encodes CASSTPLNTQYF. J is TRBJ2-3 and V is TRBV12-3 or TRBV12-4; D ambiguous. Trimming stripped 5 bases from V and 7 bases from J, with 10 bases between. CDR3 size: 12 residues.

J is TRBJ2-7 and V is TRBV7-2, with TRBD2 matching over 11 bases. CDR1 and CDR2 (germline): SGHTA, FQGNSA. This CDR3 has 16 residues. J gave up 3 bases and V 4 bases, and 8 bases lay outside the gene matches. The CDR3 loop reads CASSYLAGGRGYEQYF. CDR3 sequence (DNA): TGTGCCAGCAGCTACCTAGCGGGAGGTAGGGGCTACGAGCAGTACTTC.

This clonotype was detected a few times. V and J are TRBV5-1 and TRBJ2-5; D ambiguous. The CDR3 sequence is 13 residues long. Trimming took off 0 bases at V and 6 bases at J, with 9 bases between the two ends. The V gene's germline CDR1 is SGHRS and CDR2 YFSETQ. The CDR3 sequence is CASSLGVKQTQYF. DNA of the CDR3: TGCGCCAGCAGCTTGGGCGTAAAGCAGACCCAGTACTTC.

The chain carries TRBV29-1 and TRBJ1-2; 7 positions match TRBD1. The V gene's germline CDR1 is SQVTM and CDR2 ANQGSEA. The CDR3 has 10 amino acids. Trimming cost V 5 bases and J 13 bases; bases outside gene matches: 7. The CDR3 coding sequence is TGCAGCGTTCCCGGACAGGCCTCCACCTTC. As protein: CSVPGQASTF.

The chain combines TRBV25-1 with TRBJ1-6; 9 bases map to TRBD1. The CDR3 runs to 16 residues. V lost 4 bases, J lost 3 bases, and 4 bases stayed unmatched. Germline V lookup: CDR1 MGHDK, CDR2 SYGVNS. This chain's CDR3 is CASSGTGGGYNSPLHF. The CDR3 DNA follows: TGTGCCAGCAGTGGTACAGGGGGCGGCTATAATTCACCCCTCCACTTT.

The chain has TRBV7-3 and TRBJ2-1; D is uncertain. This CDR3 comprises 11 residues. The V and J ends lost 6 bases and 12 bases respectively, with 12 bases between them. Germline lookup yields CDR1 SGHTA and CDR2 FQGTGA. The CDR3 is CASRSTRAQFF. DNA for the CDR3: TGTGCCAGCAGATCGACACGTGCGCAGTTCTTC.

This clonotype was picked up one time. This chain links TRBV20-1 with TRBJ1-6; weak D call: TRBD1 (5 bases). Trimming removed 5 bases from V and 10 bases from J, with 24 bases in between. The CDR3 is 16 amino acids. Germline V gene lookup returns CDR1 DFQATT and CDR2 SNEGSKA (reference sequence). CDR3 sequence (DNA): TGCAGTGCTGGGGGAAAAGCGGGAGGGATCGGCTCACCCCTCCACTTT. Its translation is CSAGGKAGGIGSPLHF.

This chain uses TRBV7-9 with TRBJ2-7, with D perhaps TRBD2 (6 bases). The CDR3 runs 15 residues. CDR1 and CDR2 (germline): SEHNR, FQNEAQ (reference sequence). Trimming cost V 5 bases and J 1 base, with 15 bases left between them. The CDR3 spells CASSDSGTLSYEQYF. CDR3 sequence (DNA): TGTGCCAGCAGCGATTCCGGGACTCTGTCCTACGAGCAGTACTTC. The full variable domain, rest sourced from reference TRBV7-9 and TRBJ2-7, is DTGVSQNPRHKITKRGQNVTFRCDPISEHNRLYWYRQTLGQGPEFLTYFQNEAQLEKSRLLSDRFSAERPKGSFSTLEIQRTEQGDSAMYLCASSDSGTLSYEQYFGPGTRLTVT.

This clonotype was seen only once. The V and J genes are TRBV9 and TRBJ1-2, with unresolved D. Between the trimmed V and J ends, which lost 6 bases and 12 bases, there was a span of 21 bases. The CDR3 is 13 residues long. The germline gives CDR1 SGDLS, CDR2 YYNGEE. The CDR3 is CASTIGETEGNTF. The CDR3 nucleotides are TGTGCCAGCACCATCGGCGAAACCGAGGGAAACACCTTC.

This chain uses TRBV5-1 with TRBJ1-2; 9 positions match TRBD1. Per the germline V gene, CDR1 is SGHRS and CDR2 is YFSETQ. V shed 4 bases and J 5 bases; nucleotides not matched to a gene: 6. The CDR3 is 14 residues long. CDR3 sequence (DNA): TGCGCCAGCAGCGTTAGCGGGACAGGGTATGGCTACACCTTC. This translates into CASSVSGTGYGYTF.

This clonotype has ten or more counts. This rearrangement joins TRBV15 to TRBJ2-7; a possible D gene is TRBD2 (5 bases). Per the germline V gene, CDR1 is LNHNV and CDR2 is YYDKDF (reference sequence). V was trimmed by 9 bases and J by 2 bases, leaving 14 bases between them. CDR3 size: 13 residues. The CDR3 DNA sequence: TGTGCCACTAGTAGGACTCTAACCTACGAGCAGTACTTC. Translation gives CATSRTLTYEQYF.

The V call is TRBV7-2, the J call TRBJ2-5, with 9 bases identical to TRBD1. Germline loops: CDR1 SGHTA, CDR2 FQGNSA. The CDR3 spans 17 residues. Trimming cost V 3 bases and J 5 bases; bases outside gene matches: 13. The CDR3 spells CASSLDRGPGSFETQYF. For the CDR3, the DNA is TGTGCCAGCAGCTTGGACAGGGGACCAGGGTCCTTTGAGACCCAGTACTTC. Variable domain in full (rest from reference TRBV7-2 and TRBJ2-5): GAGVSQSPSNKVTEKGKDVELRCDPISGHTALYWYRQSLGQGLEFLIYFQGNSAPDKSGLPSDRFSAERTGGSVSTLTIQRTQQEDSAVYLCASSLDRGPGSFETQYFGPGTRLLVL.

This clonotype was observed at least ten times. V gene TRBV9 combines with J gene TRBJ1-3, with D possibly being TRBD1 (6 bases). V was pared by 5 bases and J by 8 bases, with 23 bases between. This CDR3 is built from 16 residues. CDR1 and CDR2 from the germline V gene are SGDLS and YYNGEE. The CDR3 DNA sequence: TGTGCCAGCAGTCAAACCCTACGGACTGAGGGGGACACCATATATTTT. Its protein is CASSQTLRTEGDTIYF. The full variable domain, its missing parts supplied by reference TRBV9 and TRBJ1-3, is DSGVTQTPKHLITATGQRVTLRCSPRSGDLSVYWYQQSLDQGLQFLIQYYNGEERAKGNILERFSAQQFPDLHSELNLSSLELGDSALYFCASSQTLRTEGDTIYFGEGSWLTVV.

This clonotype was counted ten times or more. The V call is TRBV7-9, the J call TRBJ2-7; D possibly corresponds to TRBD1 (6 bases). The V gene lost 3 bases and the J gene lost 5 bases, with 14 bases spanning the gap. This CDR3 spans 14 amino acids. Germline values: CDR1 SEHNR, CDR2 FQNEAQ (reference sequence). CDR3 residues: CASSFGFPGDEQYF. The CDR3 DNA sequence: TGTGCCAGCAGCTTTGGCTTTCCAGGGGACGAGCAGTACTTC. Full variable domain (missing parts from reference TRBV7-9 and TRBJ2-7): DTGVSQNPRHKITKRGQNVTFRCDPISEHNRLYWYRQTLGQGPEFLTYFQNEAQLEKSRLLSDRFSAERPKGSFSTLEIQRTEQGDSAMYLCASSFGFPGDEQYFGPGTRLTVT.

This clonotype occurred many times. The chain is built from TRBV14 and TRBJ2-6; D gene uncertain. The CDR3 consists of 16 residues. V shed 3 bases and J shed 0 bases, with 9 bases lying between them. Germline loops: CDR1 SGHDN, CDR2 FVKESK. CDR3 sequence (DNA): TGTGCCAGCAGCCAGGGGTCGAGCTCTGGGGCCAACGTCCTGACTTTC. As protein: CASSQGSSSGANVLTF.

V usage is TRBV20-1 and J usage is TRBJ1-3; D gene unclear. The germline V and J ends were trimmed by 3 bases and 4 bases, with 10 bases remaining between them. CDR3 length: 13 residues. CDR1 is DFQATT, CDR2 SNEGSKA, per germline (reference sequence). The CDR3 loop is CSASSVDGNTIYF. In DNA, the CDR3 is TGCAGTGCTAGCTCCGTGGACGGAAACACCATATATTTT.

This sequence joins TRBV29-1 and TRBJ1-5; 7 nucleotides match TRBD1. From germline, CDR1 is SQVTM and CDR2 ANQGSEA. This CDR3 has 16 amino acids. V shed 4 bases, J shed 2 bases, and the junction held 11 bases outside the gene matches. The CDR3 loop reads CSVVLQGPRGNQPQHF. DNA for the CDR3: TGCAGCGTTGTTCTACAGGGGCCGAGGGGCAATCAGCCCCAGCATTTT.

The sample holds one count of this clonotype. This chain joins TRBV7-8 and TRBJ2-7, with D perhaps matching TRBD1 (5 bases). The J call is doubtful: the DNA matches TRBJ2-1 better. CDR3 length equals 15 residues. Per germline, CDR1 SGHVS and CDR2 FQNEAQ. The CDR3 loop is CASSKGRLNHNEQFF. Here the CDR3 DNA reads TGTGCCAGCAGCAAGGGGCGGCTAAACCACAATGAGCAGTTCTTC.

The CDR3 region is CASRGRNPNQPQHF. CDR3 bases: TGTGCCAGCAGAGGTCGTAACCCCAATCAGCCCCAGCATTTT. The chain has TRBV2 and TRBJ1-5; D not certain. CDR3 length: 14 residues. V lost 6 bases and J 3 bases, leaving 12 bases between the germline ends. The germline gives CDR1 SNHLY, CDR2 FYNNEI.